The clone carrying this T cell receptor beta chain has a handful of counts. The antigen is undetermined. This sample was taken from a study of T-cell reconstitution after alpha-beta-depleted transplantation in children. Study outcomes and limitations: Surviving recipient cells, namely T cells and thymic progenitors, were the source of high day-60 TCRbeta diversity in some patients. T-cell numbers and diversity, one year after transplant, stemmed largely from T cells that were newly produced. About two months after transplant, alpha-beta T cells reportedly came from several hundred expanded graft clones.

The germline gives CDR1 DFQATT, CDR2 SNEGSKA (reference sequence). V lost 0 bases, J lost 4 bases, and 7 bases lay in between. This CDR3 has 13 residues. TCRbeta library construction was performed incorporating unique molecular identifiers. TCRdb reprocessed the PCR reads with MiXCR, giving one entry per CDR3 protein. The table lists fewer than 550,000 distinct CDR3 sequences, roughly 10% of them singletons, with 2% to 2.5% in the top ten. The chain combines TRBV20-1 with TRBJ1-5; D possibly corresponds to TRBD1 (5 bases). The sequence came from a child under 10 years old with inherited bone marrow failure, due to receive a stem cell transplant. This material consisted of PBMCs, taken before TCRalphabeta/CD19-depleted stem cell transplant. CDR3 DNA sequence: TGCAGTGCTAGAGAGGGGGGGAATCAGCCCCAGCATTTT. It translates to CSAREGGNQPQHF.